This T cell receptor beta chain was identified during a study of technical replicates of blood from a few donors. Sequenced by immunoSEQ multiplex PCR; TCRdb stores in-frame clones only, minus some. Here the sample spans roughly 81,000 clones, roughly 85% being singletons. CDR1 MNHEY and CDR2 SVGAGI come from the germline V gene. This CDR3 has 14 residues. Unmatched junction bases numbered 7, after V lost 5 bases and J lost 5 bases. This clone showed up just a few times. Input material: PBMCs. The receptor was isolated from a human donor in good health. Some clones in this sample may be carry-over from other donors' samples. The chain is built from TRBV6-5 and TRBJ1-1; 8 bases are a match to TRBD1. The CDR3 loop reads CASSTRGRGTEAFF. CDR3 sequence (DNA): TGTGCCAGCAGTACCAGGGGGCGAGGTACTGAAGCTTTCTTT.